Shown below are 32 T cell receptor beta chains from a single sample sequenced in a study of shared clonotypes between healthy human individuals. TCRdb's table, derived via immunoSEQ multiplex PCR, lists solely in-frame clones and lacks some. The table lists about 2.3 million clones, approximately 93% of them singletons, with 0.39% in the top ten. The sample consisted of naive CD4+ T cells from PBMCs. Indicated subset: CD45RA+ positively selected. These receptors all stem from a man between 18 and 35 years old in good health. Some clones in this sample may be carry-over from other donors' samples.

The rearrangement joins TRBV15 to TRBJ1-4; a possible D gene is TRBD1 (5 bases). Looked up from germline, CDR1 is LNHNV and CDR2 is YYDKDF (reference sequence). The CDR3 loop spans 14 amino acids. The V and J ends lost 1 base and 8 bases respectively, with 11 bases between them. CDR3 region: CATSRGGIGEKLFF. The CDR3 region has the DNA TGTGCCACCAGCAGAGGGGGGATTGGGGAAAAACTGTTTTTT.

The chain couples TRBV5-1 to TRBJ2-3; 11 positions agree with TRBD2. V shed 5 bases and J 6 bases; nucleotides not matched to a gene: 8. The CDR3 sequence is 15 residues long. Germline CDR1 is SGHRS and CDR2 is YFSETQ. The CDR3 coding sequence is TGCGCCAGCAGGTCCGGGACTAGCGGTTGGGATACGCAGTATTTT. Its protein is CASRSGTSGWDTQYF.

This rearrangement joins TRBV19 to TRBJ2-2; 7 bases are shared with TRBD2. Germline V gene sequence: CDR1 LNHDA, CDR2 SQIVND (reference sequence). CDR3 size: 17 residues. Unmatched junction bases numbered 7, after V lost 3 bases and J lost 0 bases. CDR3 amino acids: CASSIPASGANTGELFF. The DNA for the CDR3 is TGTGCCAGTAGTATCCCGGCTAGCGGAGCGAACACCGGGGAGCTGTTTTTT.

V gene TRBV11-2 combines with J gene TRBJ2-1, with 9 bases fitting TRBD2. The germline gives CDR1 SGHAT, CDR2 FQNNGV. Trimming took 1 base from V and 5 from J; bases not matched to a gene: 6. CDR3 length equals 16 residues. The CDR3 here is CASSLGSSGINNEQFF. DNA for the CDR3: TGTGCCAGCAGCTTAGGTTCTAGCGGGATTAACAATGAGCAGTTCTTC.

The chain has TRBV7-2 and TRBJ2-2; no clear D. The germline V gene has CDR1 SGHTA and CDR2 FQGNSA. V was clipped by 3 bases and J by 6 bases, with 20 bases between them. The CDR3 runs to 17 residues. CDR3 sequence: CASSLDQSGVLAGELFF. Here the CDR3 DNA reads TGTGCCAGCAGCTTGGACCAGTCTGGAGTCTTAGCCGGGGAGCTGTTTTTT.

The V gene is TRBV28, the J gene TRBJ2-3; D not resolved. CDR1 MDHEN and CDR2 SYDVKM come from the germline V gene. Trimming shortened V by 5 bases and J by 0 bases, and 12 bases separated the two germline ends. This CDR3 is 15 amino acids long. The CDR3 sequence: CASSPMAYSTDTQYF. The DNA of the CDR3 is TGTGCCAGCAGTCCGATGGCCTATAGCACAGATACGCAGTATTTT.

As concerns this clone: Distinct nucleotide sequences in the sample also encode this CDR3. This chain links TRBV6-6 with TRBJ2-7; 11 bases are a match to TRBD2. The V and J ends lost 2 bases and 0 bases, in that order; junction bases with no gene match: 0. Germline CDR1 MNHNY, CDR2 SVGAGI (reference sequence). The CDR3 length is 15 residues. The CDR3 is CASSYLAGGSYEQYF. The CDR3 DNA follows: TGTGCCAGCAGTTACCTAGCGGGAGGCTCCTACGAGCAGTACTTC.

This clone was picked up a small number of times. The V gene is TRBV4-3, the J gene TRBJ2-7; D gene ambiguous. V was clipped by 4 bases and J by 4 bases, with 11 bases between them. The germline CDR1 and CDR2 sequences are LGHNA and YSLEER. CDR3 length: 13 residues. CDR3 amino acids: CASSLTAGYEQYF. CDR3 sequence (DNA): TGCGCCAGCAGCCTAACCGCTGGGTACGAGCAGTACTTC.

The J gene is TRBJ1-5, the V gene TRBV27; D remains ambiguous. CDR1 is MNHEY and CDR2 is SMNVEV in the germline V gene (reference sequence). V dropped 6 bases and J dropped 2 bases, with 11 bases sitting between them. The CDR3 consists of 14 residues. The CDR3 DNA follows: TGTGCCAGCAGGAGTTACCGCCGCAATCAGCCCCAGCATTTT. Encoded protein: CASRSYRRNQPQHF.

The chain carries TRBV2 and TRBJ1-1; 8 nucleotides line up with TRBD1. CDR1 and CDR2 from the germline V gene are SNHLY and FYNNEI. The CDR3 has 15 residues. The V and J ends lost 5 bases and 1 base, in that order; junction bases with no gene match: 6. The CDR3 DNA reads as TGTGCCAGCAGTCGGGACAGGACCTCGAACACTGAAGCTTTCTTT. This translates into CASSRDRTSNTEAFF.

This clone has more than one count but fewer than ten. The chain combines TRBV30 with TRBJ1-5; perhaps TRBD1 as D (5 bases). This CDR3 has 15 amino acids. Germline V lookup: CDR1 GTSNPN, CDR2 SVGIG (reference sequence). V dropped 3 bases and J dropped 3 bases, with 15 bases sitting between them. As DNA, the CDR3 is TGTGCCTGGAGCTCCCGGGACGGCCTCAATCAGCCCCAGCATTTT. Protein: CAWSSRDGLNQPQHF. Combining the CDR3 with reference TRBV30 and TRBJ1-5 gives the whole variable domain SQTIHQWPATLVQPVGSPLSLECTVEGTSNPNLYWYRQAAGRGLQLLFYSVGIGQISSEVPQNLSASRPQDRQFILSSKKLLLSDSGFYLCAWSSRDGLNQPQHFGDGTRLSIL.

This sequence joins TRBV19 and TRBJ2-7; TRBD1 matches 10 bases. V lost 5 bases, J lost 4 bases, and 8 bases stayed unmatched. CDR1 LNHDA and CDR2 SQIVND come from the germline V gene (reference sequence). The CDR3 loop spans 15 amino acids. The CDR3 loop is CASSGPGTGEYEQYF. The CDR3 DNA reads TGTGCCAGTAGTGGCCCCGGGACAGGGGAGTACGAGCAGTACTTC.

The chain uses TRBV7-3 and TRBJ2-1; TRBD2 matches 10 bases. CDR1 and CDR2 from the germline V gene are SGHTA and FQGTGA. The CDR3 has 15 amino acids. Trimming cost V 5 bases and J 7 bases; bases outside gene matches: 8. CDR3: CASSPSGRAGNEQFF. The CDR3 DNA reads TGTGCCAGCAGCCCCAGCGGGAGGGCAGGAAATGAGCAGTTCTTC.

This rearrangement joins TRBV5-4 to TRBJ2-3; the match to TRBD2 covers 8 bases. V gave up 4 bases and J gave up 0 bases; unmatched junction bases: 4. Germline CDR1 reads SGHNT; CDR2 reads YYREEE (reference sequence). The CDR3 is made up of 15 amino acids. CDR3 sequence reads: CASSDPSGSTDTQYF. DNA for the CDR3: TGTGCCAGCAGCGACCCTAGCGGGAGCACAGATACGCAGTATTTT.

This clone was seen only once. The chain links TRBV7-3 to TRBJ2-3; 7 bases match TRBD1. There are 16 residues in the CDR3. The junction had 11 bases not matched to a gene; V was cut back by 4 bases and J by 4 bases. Per germline, CDR1 SGHTA and CDR2 FQGTGA. The CDR3, as DNA: TGTGCCAGCAGCTCAGGTCGACAGGGAAGGTCAGATACGCAGTATTTT. This codes for CASSSGRQGRSDTQYF. The full variable domain, in which reference TRBV7-3 and TRBJ2-3 provide the parts outside the CDR3, is GAGVSQTPSNKVTEKGKYVELRCDPISGHTALYWYRQSLGQGPEFLIYFQGTGAADDSGLPNDRFFAVRPEGSVSTLKIQRTERGDSAVYLCASSSGRQGRSDTQYFGPGTRLTVL.

The V and J genes are TRBV5-1 and TRBJ1-2; no firm D call. Trimming took off 5 bases at V and 6 bases at J, with 8 bases between the two ends. The CDR3 extends over 11 amino acids. CDR1 and CDR2 from the germline V gene are SGHRS and YFSETQ. CDR3 DNA sequence: TGCGCCAGCAGGAATACCCATGGCTACACCTTC. Its protein product is CASRNTHGYTF.

This clone has just a few counts. This chain links TRBV29-1 with TRBJ1-1; no clear D gene. Trimming left V 4 bases short and J 7 bases short, with 19 bases between. The V gene's germline CDR1 is SQVTM and CDR2 ANQGSEA. This CDR3 is built from 14 residues. The CDR3 sequence: CSVALLLGNGEAFF. In DNA form, the CDR3 reads TGCAGCGTTGCCCTGCTCTTAGGGAACGGTGAAGCTTTCTTT.

The chain combines TRBV5-6 with TRBJ1-5, with a possible D match to TRBD1 (6 bases). The CDR3 sequence is 17 residues long. Trimming stripped 4 bases from V and 9 bases from J, with 26 bases between. From germline, CDR1 is SGHDT and CDR2 YYEEEE. CDR3 sequence (DNA): TGTGCCAGCAGCCGCCCCTTGAGACAGGAATCTTCGGGGCCCCAGCATTTT. This sequence encodes CASSRPLRQESSGPQHF.

This sequence joins TRBV28 and TRBJ2-2; the match to TRBD1 covers 8 bases. CDR1 is MDHEN, CDR2 SYDVKM, per germline. This CDR3 has 15 residues. After removal of 2 bases from V and 9 bases from J, the junction contained 8 bases not matched to a gene. The CDR3 nucleotides read TGTGCCAGCAGTTTAATTTCCAGGGGGCATAGGGAGCTGTTTTTT. This codes for CASSLISRGHRELFF.

There are a few counts of this clone. The rearrangement uses TRBV6-1 and TRBJ1-5; no clear D gene. The germline V gene has CDR1 MNHNS and CDR2 SASEGT. V lost 1 base and J 5 bases, leaving 9 bases between the germline ends. The CDR3 length is 14 residues. CDR3 loop: CASSEGNGDQPQHF. In nucleotides, the CDR3 is TGTGCCAGCAGTGAAGGAAATGGTGATCAGCCCCAGCATTTT.

The CDR3 loop is CASSPLSGRAGETQYF. The CDR3 DNA reads TGTGCCAGCAGCCCTCTTAGCGGGAGGGCCGGAGAGACCCAGTACTTC. The chain uses TRBV11-2 and TRBJ2-5; TRBD2 agrees at 11 bases. The junction had 9 bases not matched to a gene; V was cut back by 5 bases and J by 4 bases. This CDR3 has 16 amino acids. From germline, CDR1 is SGHAT and CDR2 FQNNGV.

J is TRBJ2-5 and V is TRBV5-6; D uncertain. The germline V and J ends were trimmed by 3 bases and 1 base, with 13 bases remaining between them. The CDR3 loop spans 15 amino acids. Germline lookup yields CDR1 SGHDT and CDR2 YYEEEE. For the CDR3, the DNA is TGTGCCAGCAGCTCCCGACTGATTCTCCAAGAGACCCAGTACTTC. Translated: CASSSRLILQETQYF.

On this clone: This CDR3 is also generated by other DNA sequences in the sample. J is TRBJ2-7 and V is TRBV7-9, with TRBD1 matching 10 bases. V lost 5 bases to trimming and J lost 3 bases; unmatched junction nucleotides: 4. CDR1 is SEHNR, CDR2 FQNEAQ, per germline (reference sequence). The CDR3 covers 14 residues. The DNA for the CDR3 is TGTGCCAGCAGCCCCGGACAGGGGGGCTACGAGCAGTACTTC. Amino acid sequence: CASSPGQGGYEQYF.

The chain joins TRBV7-9 to TRBJ1-1; D possibly corresponds to TRBD1 (6 bases). Trimming pared 5 bases from V and 5 bases from J, leaving 12 bases between. The germline V gene encodes CDR1 SEHNR and CDR2 FQNEAQ (reference sequence). The CDR3 extends over 13 amino acids. The CDR3 protein is CASSPQQGTEAFF. CDR3 bases: TGTGCCAGCAGCCCTCAACAGGGAACTGAAGCTTTCTTT. Based on the CDR3 plus reference TRBV7-9 and TRBJ1-1, the full variable domain is DTGVSQNPRHKITKRGQNVTFRCDPISEHNRLYWYRQTLGQGPEFLTYFQNEAQLEKSRLLSDRFSAERPKGSFSTLEIQRTEQGDSAMYLCASSPQQGTEAFFGQGTRLTVV.

The chain couples TRBV7-3 to TRBJ2-6; D unclear. The CDR3 is made up of 17 amino acids. V was shortened by 0 bases and J by 0 bases, with 9 bases between the two germline ends. CDR1 and CDR2 (germline): SGHTA, FQGTGA. The CDR3 coding sequence is TGTGCCAGCAGCTTAACCTTTAATCCCTCTGGGGCCAACGTCCTGACTTTC. Translation: CASSLTFNPSGANVLTF.

V usage is TRBV28 and J usage is TRBJ1-1, with D tentatively TRBD1 (6 bases). There are 13 residues in the CDR3. CDR1 MDHEN and CDR2 SYDVKM come from the germline V gene. The ends were cut back, 10 bases at V and 11 bases at J, with 23 bases in the middle. DNA of the CDR3: TGTGCCACTGTTAGCTGGGGGGGCGCGGAGGCTTTCTTT. Amino acids: CATVSWGGAEAFF.

V usage is TRBV2 and J usage is TRBJ2-7; 8 positions agree with TRBD2. The CDR3 is 15 residues long. With 7 bases clipped from V and 5 bases from J, the junction kept 13 bases outside the gene matches. CDR1 and CDR2 from the germline V gene are SNHLY and FYNNEI. The chain's CDR3 is CASIKEAGVGNEQYF. CDR3 nucleotides: TGTGCCAGCATTAAGGAAGCGGGAGTCGGGAACGAGCAGTACTTC.

The chain links TRBV5-1 to TRBJ2-1; 11 positions agree with TRBD2. CDR3 size: 16 residues. Per the germline V gene, CDR1 is SGHRS and CDR2 is YFSETQ. J was trimmed by 7 bases and V by 1 base; bases with no gene match: 7. Here the CDR3 reads CASSLMVGTSGNEQFF. The CDR3 region has the DNA TGCGCCAGCAGCTTGATGGTTGGGACTAGCGGTAATGAGCAGTTCTTC. The complete variable domain, with remaining parts taken from reference TRBV5-1 and TRBJ2-1, reads KAGVTQTPRYLIKTRGQQVTLSCSPISGHRSVSWYQQTPGQGLQFLFEYFSETQRNKGNFPGRFSGRQFSNSRSEMNVSTLELGDSALYLCASSLMVGTSGNEQFFGPGTRLTVL.

CDR3 protein: CASSFGERGTEAFF. The CDR3 bases are TGTGCCAGCAGCTTCGGGGAAAGAGGAACTGAAGCTTTCTTT. This chain joins TRBV7-2 and TRBJ1-1; no firm D call. CDR1 and CDR2 from the germline V gene are SGHTA and FQGNSA. The CDR3 loop spans 14 amino acids. V lost 3 bases to trimming and J lost 5 bases, with 13 bases between them.

The chain joins TRBV2 to TRBJ1-1; perhaps TRBD1 as D (5 bases). Germline lookup yields CDR1 SNHLY and CDR2 FYNNEI. The CDR3 length is 13 residues. V lost 7 bases to trimming and J lost 3 bases, with 12 bases between them. The CDR3 loop reads CASNGGGYTEAFF. CDR3 coding DNA: TGTGCCAGCAATGGGGGGGGATACACTGAAGCTTTCTTT.

This chain uses TRBV5-4 with TRBJ1-2; 9 bases fit TRBD1. The CDR3 has 15 amino acids. V dropped 0 bases and J dropped 5; count of bases not matched to a gene: 5. Germline V gives CDR1 SGHNT, CDR2 YYREEE (reference sequence). The CDR3 protein is CASSLDRGLGYGYTF. DNA for the CDR3: TGTGCCAGCAGCTTGGACAGGGGGCTGGGGTATGGCTACACCTTC.

CDR3 coding DNA: TGTGCCAGCAGCTTCCCGGGAGGCACAGATACGCAGTATTTT. This translates into CASSFPGGTDTQYF. The chain recombines TRBV9 with TRBJ2-3, with TRBD2 as a possible D gene (6 bases). The CDR3 length is 14 residues. Germline V CDR1 and CDR2: SGDLS, YYNGEE. Trimming stripped 4 bases from V and 1 base from J, with 10 bases between.